This T cell receptor (beta chain) comes out of a study of CD8 T cells in Susac syndrome. Regarding the study as a whole: Clonal expansion was not observed in the Susac syndrome CD4+ T cell repertoires.

Points on this clonotype: Its antigen is as yet unknown.

When the RNA was reverse transcribed, random hexamers were used with an input of about 0.45 to 1 ug. The amplification used immunoSEQ multiplex PCR on TCR beta CDR3; it spanned 54 Vbeta and 13 Jbeta. One entry per CDR3 protein results from TCRdb running MiXCR on the immunoSEQ multiplex PCR reads. This table has 240,000 or so distinct CDR3 sequences, 90% to 97% appearing once. The CDR3 totals 15 residues. Germline loops: CDR1 LGHNA, CDR2 YNFKEQ. The V segment lost 7 bases and the J segment 7 bases; nucleotides outside the gene matches: 11. The sample consisted of CD4+ T cells from PBMCs. The V and J genes are TRBV4-2 and TRBJ2-1; 9 bases map to TRBD2. The clonotype comes from a human donor with Susac syndrome. CDR3 amino acids: CASTSGIIDWNEQFF. The CDR3 bases are TGTGCCAGCACTAGCGGGATTATTGATTGGAATGAGCAGTTCTTC.